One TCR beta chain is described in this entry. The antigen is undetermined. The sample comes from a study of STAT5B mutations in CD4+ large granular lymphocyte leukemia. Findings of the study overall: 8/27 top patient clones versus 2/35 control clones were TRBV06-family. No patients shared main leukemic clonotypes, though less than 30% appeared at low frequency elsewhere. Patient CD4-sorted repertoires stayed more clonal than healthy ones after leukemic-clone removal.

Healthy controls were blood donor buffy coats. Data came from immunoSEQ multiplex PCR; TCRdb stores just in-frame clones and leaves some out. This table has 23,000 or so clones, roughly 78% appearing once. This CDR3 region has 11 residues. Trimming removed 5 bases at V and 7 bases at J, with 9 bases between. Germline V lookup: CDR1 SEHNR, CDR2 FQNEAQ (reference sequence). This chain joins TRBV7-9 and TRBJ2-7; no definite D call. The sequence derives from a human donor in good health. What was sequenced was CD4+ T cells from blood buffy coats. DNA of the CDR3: TGTGCCAGCAGCACGGTAAGGGAGCAGTACTTC. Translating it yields CASSTVREQYF. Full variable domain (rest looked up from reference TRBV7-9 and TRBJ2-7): DTGVSQNPRHKITKRGQNVTFRCDPISEHNRLYWYRQTLGQGPEFLTYFQNEAQLEKSRLLSDRFSAERPKGSFSTLEIQRTEQGDSAMYLCASSTVREQYFGPGTRLTVT.